Presented here are 16 T cell receptor beta chains from one specimen sequenced in a study of cytomegalovirus exposure and HLA in healthy donors. Amplification used 60 Vbeta primers and 13 Jbeta primers. The assay was immunoSEQ multiplex PCR, and TCRdb's table has in-frame clones only and misses some. The sample includes roughly 63,000 clones, approximately 82% of them seen just once. The source material was PBMCs. The receptor set was obtained from a woman in her thirties or forties in good health and CMV-seropositive.

V is TRBV30 and J is TRBJ1-1; the D gene is possibly TRBD1 (5 bases). The CDR3 runs to 16 residues. Trimming took off 3 bases at V and 9 bases at J, with 26 bases between the two ends. Germline loops: CDR1 GTSNPN, CDR2 SVGIG (reference sequence). The DNA of the CDR3 is TGTGCCTGGAGAGCCCCCGGGAGGGGCGCCTCAAACCAAGCTTTCTTT. Translating gives CAWRAPGRGASNQAFF.

The CDR3, as DNA: TGTGCCAGCAGCCCCAGGCCCGACTCCTACGAGCAGTACTTC. Its protein is CASSPRPDSYEQYF. V and J are TRBV11-2 and TRBJ2-7, with D unresolved. The V end was cut by 5 bases, the J end by 0 bases, with 11 bases between. Germline V gene lookup returns CDR1 SGHAT and CDR2 FQNNGV. The CDR3 length is 14 residues. Drawing the rest from reference TRBV11-2 and TRBJ2-7, the complete variable domain is EAGVAQSPRYKIIEKRQSVAFWCNPISGHATLYWYQQILGQGPKLLIQFQNNGVVDDSQLPKDRFSAERLKGVDSTLKIQPAKLEDSAVYLCASSPRPDSYEQYFGPGTRLTVT.

V is TRBV12-5 and J is TRBJ1-3, with D maybe TRBD1 (5 bases). V gave up 5 bases and J gave up 7 bases, with 6 bases separating them. The germline V gene has CDR1 LGHNT and CDR2 FRNRAP. The CDR3 has 11 residues. The CDR3 sequence is CASGRGNTIYF. The CDR3 DNA sequence: TGTGCTAGTGGTCGGGGGAACACCATATATTTT.

As to this clone: A junction end diverges from the germline sequence, so it may reflect a read error. This sequence joins TRBV7-9 and TRBJ2-1; either TRBD1 or TRBD2 may fit D (6 bases each). The germline V gene has CDR1 SEHNR and CDR2 FQNEAQ (reference sequence). The CDR3 has 13 residues. CDR3 residues: CSSSLGGHNEQFF. The CDR3 bases are TGTTCCAGCAGCTTAGGGGGGCACAATGAGCAGTTCTTC.

The rearrangement uses TRBV6-6 and TRBJ2-1; TRBD1 is a possible D gene (6 bases). The germline CDR1 and CDR2 sequences are MNHNY and SVGAGI (reference sequence). The CDR3 extends over 15 amino acids. Deletions cut 6 bases from V and 2 bases from J, with 14 bases between. The CDR3 loop reads CASSPRGSAYNEQFF. Here the CDR3 DNA reads TGTGCCAGCAGCCCTAGGGGGAGCGCCTACAATGAGCAGTTCTTC.

This sequence joins TRBV28 and TRBJ1-5; D is possibly TRBD1 (5 bases). The CDR3 has 12 residues. CDR1 is MDHEN, CDR2 SYDVKM, per germline. V was clipped by 4 bases and J by 7 bases, with 8 bases between them. Here the CDR3 reads CASSSQGQPQHF. CDR3 coding DNA: TGTGCCAGCAGTTCCCAGGGCCAGCCCCAGCATTTT. The whole variable domain, filled in from reference TRBV28 and TRBJ1-5, reads DVKVTQSSRYLVKRTGEKVFLECVQDMDHENMFWYRQDPGLGLRLIYFSYDVKMKEKGDIPEGYSVSREKKERFSLILESASTNQTSMYLCASSSQGQPQHFGDGTRLSIL.

This clone has a handful of counts. This rearrangement joins TRBV5-6 to TRBJ2-3, with 13 bases identical to TRBD2. This CDR3 comprises 18 residues. V shed 4 bases, J shed 0 bases, and the junction held 8 bases outside the gene matches. The germline V gene encodes CDR1 SGHDT and CDR2 YYEEEE. CDR3 amino acids: CASSVTSGGIRSTDTQYF. The DNA for the CDR3 is TGTGCCAGCAGCGTGACTAGCGGGGGGATCCGAAGCACAGATACGCAGTATTTT. The full variable domain, rest sourced from reference TRBV5-6 and TRBJ2-3, is DAGVTQSPTHLIKTRGQQVTLRCSPKSGHDTVSWYQQALGQGPQFIFQYYEEEERQRGNFPDRFSGHQFPNYSSELNVNALLLGDSALYLCASSVTSGGIRSTDTQYFGPGTRLTVL.

The gene calls are TRBV13 and TRBJ2-3; TRBD1 agrees at 9 bases. The germline V gene has CDR1 PRHDT and CDR2 FYEKMQ (reference sequence). Trimming at V came to 5 bases and at J to 0 bases, leaving 6 bases not matched to a gene. The CDR3 has 16 residues. The CDR3 protein is CASSQPGTGSTDTQYF. For the CDR3, the DNA is TGTGCCAGCAGCCAACCCGGGACAGGGAGCACAGATACGCAGTATTTT.

The chain is built from TRBV10-3 and TRBJ1-1; possible D gene TRBD1, 5 bases. Germline CDR1 ENHRY, CDR2 SYGVKD. This CDR3 contains 12 residues. The ends were cut back, 3 bases at V and 3 bases at J, with 5 bases in the middle. The CDR3, as DNA: TGTGCCATCAGTGACAGGGACACTGAAGCTTTCTTT. Translation: CAISDRDTEAFF.

Concerning this clone: Additional DNA sequences in this sample encode the identical CDR3. The J gene is TRBJ2-1, the V gene TRBV30, with no clear D. V lost 7 bases and J 13 bases, leaving 17 bases between the germline ends. This CDR3 has 11 residues. The germline CDR1 and CDR2 sequences are GTSNPN and SVGIG (reference sequence). As DNA, the CDR3 is TGTGCCTCCACAAGGCTAGACGAACAGTTCTTC. Translation gives CASTRLDEQFF.

The chain uses TRBV30 and TRBJ1-5; 8 nucleotides match TRBD1. CDR1 and CDR2 from the germline V gene are GTSNPN and SVGIG (reference sequence). CDR3 length equals 15 residues. The trim removed 0 bases at V and 4 bases at J, leaving 5 bases unmatched. CDR3 nucleotides: TGTGCCTGGAGTGTCACAGGGGGTAGAAATCAGCCCCAGCATTTT. This translates into CAWSVTGGRNQPQHF.

The chain couples TRBV5-1 to TRBJ1-6, with 7 bases lining up with TRBD1. With V trimmed by 3 bases and J by 6 bases, 3 bases remained unmatched. CDR1 and CDR2 from the germline V gene are SGHRS and YFSETQ. The CDR3 sequence is 14 residues long. CDR3 amino acids: CASSSDRTNSPLHF. CDR3 nucleotide sequence: TGCGCCAGCAGCTCGGACAGGACTAATTCACCCCTCCACTTT.

This chain joins TRBV6-5 and TRBJ1-4, with 10 bases aligning to TRBD1. The V gene's germline CDR1 is MNHEY and CDR2 SVGAGI. CDR3 length: 15 amino acids. V was clipped by 5 bases and J by 6 bases; unmatched bases: 6. The CDR3 bases are TGTGCCAGCAGTCCCCCCGGGACAGGGGATGAAAAACTGTTTTTT. It yields the protein CASSPPGTGDEKLFF.

The chain carries TRBV5-1 and TRBJ2-6; the D gene is possibly TRBD1 (5 bases). The CDR3 extends over 15 amino acids. V dropped 3 bases and J dropped 0 bases, with 7 bases sitting between them. The germline gives CDR1 SGHRS, CDR2 YFSETQ. Here the CDR3 reads CASSSTGSGANVLTF. DNA for the CDR3: TGCGCCAGCAGCTCAACAGGCTCTGGGGCCAACGTCCTGACTTTC.

This clone has a handful of counts. The rearrangement links TRBV5-1 to TRBJ2-3; 12 bases fit TRBD2. Germline trimming cut 7 bases from V and 9 bases from J; bases unmatched to any gene: 15. CDR3 length: 16 amino acids. The germline gives CDR1 SGHRS, CDR2 YFSETQ. The chain's CDR3 is CASRPVVASGGATQYF. In DNA, the CDR3 is TGCGCCAGCCGCCCCGTAGTAGCTAGCGGGGGGGCGACGCAGTATTTT.

J is TRBJ1-4 and V is TRBV5-1; D not certain. The CDR3 consists of 13 residues. Germline loops: CDR1 SGHRS, CDR2 YFSETQ. The V and J ends lost 5 bases and 0 bases respectively, with 5 bases between them. In DNA, the CDR3 is TGCGCCAGCAGGGCGGCAACTAATGAAAAACTGTTTTTT. This gives the protein CASRAATNEKLFF.